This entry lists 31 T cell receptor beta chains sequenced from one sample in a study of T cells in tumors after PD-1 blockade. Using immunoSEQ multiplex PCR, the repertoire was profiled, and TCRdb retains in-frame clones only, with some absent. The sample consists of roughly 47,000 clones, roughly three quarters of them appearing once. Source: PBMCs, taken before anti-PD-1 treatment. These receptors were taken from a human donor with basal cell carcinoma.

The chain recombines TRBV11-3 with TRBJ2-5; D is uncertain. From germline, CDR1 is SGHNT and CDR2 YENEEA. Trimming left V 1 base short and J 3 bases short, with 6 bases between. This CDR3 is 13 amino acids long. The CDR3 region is CASSLGIEETQYF. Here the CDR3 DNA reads TGTGCCAGCAGCTTAGGGATAGAAGAGACCCAGTACTTC.

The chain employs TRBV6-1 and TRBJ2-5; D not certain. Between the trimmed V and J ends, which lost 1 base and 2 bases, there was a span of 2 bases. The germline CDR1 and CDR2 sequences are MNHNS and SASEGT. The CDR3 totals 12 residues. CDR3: CASSEVQETQYF. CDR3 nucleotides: TGTGCCAGCAGTGAAGTGCAAGAGACCCAGTACTTC.

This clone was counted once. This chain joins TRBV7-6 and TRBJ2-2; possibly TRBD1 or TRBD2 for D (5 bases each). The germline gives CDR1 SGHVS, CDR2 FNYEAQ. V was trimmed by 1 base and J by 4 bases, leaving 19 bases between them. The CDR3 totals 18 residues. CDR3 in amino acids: CASSLGDLGLRGTGELFF. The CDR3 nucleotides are TGTGCCAGCAGCTTAGGGGACCTGGGTCTTCGAGGCACCGGGGAGCTGTTTTTT.

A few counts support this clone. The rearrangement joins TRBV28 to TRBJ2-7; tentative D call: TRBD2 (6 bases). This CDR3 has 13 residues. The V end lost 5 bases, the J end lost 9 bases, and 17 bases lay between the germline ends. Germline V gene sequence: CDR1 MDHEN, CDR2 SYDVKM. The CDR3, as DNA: TGTGCCAGCAGTGGCTACAGCCTGGAGGGGCAGTACTTC. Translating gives CASSGYSLEGQYF.

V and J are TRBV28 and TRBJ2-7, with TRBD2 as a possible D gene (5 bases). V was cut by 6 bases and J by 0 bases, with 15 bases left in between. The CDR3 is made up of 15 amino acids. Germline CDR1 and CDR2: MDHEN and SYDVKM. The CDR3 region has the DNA TGTGCCAGCAGGGGGAGCTTATCGTTCTCCTACGAGCAGTACTTC. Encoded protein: CASRGSLSFSYEQYF.

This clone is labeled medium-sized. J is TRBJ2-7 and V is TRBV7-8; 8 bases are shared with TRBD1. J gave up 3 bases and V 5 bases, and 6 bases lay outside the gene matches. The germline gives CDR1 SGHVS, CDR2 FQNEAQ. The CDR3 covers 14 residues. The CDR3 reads CASSATGDGYEQYF. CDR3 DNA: TGTGCCAGCAGCGCGACAGGGGATGGCTACGAGCAGTACTTC.

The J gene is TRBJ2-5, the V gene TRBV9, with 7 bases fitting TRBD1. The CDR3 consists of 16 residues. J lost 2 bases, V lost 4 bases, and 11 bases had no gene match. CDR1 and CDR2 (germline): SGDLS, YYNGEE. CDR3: CASSPRQGRGQETQYF. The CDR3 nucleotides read TGTGCCAGCAGCCCTCGACAGGGAAGAGGGCAAGAGACCCAGTACTTC.

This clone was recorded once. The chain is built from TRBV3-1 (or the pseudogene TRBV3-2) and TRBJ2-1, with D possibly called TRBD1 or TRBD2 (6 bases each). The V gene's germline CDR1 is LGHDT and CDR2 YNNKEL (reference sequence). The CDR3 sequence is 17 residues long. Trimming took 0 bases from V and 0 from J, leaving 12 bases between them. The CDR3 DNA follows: TGTGCCAGCAGCCAAGATTTGAGGGGGGCCTCCTACAATGAGCAGTTCTTC. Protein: CASSQDLRGASYNEQFF.

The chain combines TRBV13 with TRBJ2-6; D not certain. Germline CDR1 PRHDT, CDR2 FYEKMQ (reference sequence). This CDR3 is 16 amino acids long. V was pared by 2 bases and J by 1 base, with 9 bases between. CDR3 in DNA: TGTGCCAGCAGCTTATTCCTGATATCTGGGGCCAACGTCCTGACTTTC. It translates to CASSLFLISGANVLTF.

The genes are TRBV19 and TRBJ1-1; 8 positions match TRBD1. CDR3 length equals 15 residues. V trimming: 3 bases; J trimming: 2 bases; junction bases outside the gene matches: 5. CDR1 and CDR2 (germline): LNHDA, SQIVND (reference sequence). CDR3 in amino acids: CASSMSGTGNTEAFF. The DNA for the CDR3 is TGTGCCAGTAGTATGTCCGGGACAGGAAACACTGAAGCTTTCTTT.

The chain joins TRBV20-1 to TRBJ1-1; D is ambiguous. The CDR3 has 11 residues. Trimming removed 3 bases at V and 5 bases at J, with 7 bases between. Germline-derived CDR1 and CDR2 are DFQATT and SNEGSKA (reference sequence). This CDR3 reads CSASSRTEAFF. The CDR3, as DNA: TGCAGTGCTAGCTCTCGGACTGAAGCTTTCTTT.

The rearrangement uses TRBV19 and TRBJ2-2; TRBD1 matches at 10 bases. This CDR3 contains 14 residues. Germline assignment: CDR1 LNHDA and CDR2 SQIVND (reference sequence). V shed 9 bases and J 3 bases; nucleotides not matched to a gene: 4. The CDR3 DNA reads TGTGCCAGCGGGACAGGGGAGTACACCGGGGAGCTGTTTTTT. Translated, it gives CASGTGEYTGELFF.

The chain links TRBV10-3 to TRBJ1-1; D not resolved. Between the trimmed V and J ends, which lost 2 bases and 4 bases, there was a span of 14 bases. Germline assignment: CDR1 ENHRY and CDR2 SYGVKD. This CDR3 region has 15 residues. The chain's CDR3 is CAISEENSAVTEAFF. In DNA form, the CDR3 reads TGTGCCATCAGTGAGGAGAACAGTGCGGTCACTGAAGCTTTCTTT.

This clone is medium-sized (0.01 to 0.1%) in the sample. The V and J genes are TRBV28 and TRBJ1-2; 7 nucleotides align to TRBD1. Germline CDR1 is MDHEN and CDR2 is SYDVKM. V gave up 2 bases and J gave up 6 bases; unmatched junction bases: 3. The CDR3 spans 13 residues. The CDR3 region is CASSLTGEDGYTF. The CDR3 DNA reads TGTGCCAGCAGTTTAACAGGGGAGGATGGCTACACCTTC.

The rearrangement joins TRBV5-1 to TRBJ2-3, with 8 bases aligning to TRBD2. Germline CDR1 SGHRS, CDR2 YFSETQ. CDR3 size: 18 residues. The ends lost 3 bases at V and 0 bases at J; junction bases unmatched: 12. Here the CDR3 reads CASSYGQYSSGSTDTQYF. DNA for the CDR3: TGCGCCAGCAGCTATGGACAGTACTCTAGCGGGAGCACAGATACGCAGTATTTT.

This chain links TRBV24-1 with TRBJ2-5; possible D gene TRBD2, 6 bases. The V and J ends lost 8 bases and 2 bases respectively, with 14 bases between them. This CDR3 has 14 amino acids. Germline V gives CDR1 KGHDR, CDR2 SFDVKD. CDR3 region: CATTTTGEQETQYF. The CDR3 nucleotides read TGTGCCACCACGACAACGGGGGAACAAGAGACCCAGTACTTC.

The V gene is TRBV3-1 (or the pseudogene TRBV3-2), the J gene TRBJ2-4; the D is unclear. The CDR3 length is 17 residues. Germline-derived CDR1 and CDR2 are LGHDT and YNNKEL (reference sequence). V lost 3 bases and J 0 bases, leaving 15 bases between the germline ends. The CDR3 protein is CASSQVRGRLAKNIQYF. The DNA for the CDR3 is TGTGCCAGCAGCCAGGTACGAGGCAGGTTAGCCAAAAACATTCAGTACTTC.

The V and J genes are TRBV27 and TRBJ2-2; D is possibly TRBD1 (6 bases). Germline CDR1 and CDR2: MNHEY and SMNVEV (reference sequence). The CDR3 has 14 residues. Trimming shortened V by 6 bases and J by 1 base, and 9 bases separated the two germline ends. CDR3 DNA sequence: TGTGCCAGCAGGAGGGGACAGAACACCGGGGAGCTGTTTTTT. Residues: CASRRGQNTGELFF.

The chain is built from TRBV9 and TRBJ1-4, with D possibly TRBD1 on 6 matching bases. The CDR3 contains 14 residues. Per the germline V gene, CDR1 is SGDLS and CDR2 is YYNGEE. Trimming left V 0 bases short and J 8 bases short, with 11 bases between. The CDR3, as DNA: TGTGCCAGCAGCGTAGCACAGGGCGGAGAAAAACTGTTTTTT. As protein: CASSVAQGGEKLFF.

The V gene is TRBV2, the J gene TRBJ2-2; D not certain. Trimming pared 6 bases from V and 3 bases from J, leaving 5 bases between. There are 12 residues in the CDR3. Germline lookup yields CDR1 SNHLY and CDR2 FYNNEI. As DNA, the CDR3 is TGTGCCAGCAGAAGGGACACCGGGGAGCTGTTTTTT. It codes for CASRRDTGELFF.

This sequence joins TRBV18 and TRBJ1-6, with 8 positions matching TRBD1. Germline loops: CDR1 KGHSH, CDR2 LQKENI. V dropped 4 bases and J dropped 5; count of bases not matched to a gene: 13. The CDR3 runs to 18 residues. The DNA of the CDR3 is TGTGCCAGCTCACTAAAAACAGGGGGACTCCTTGATAATTCACCCCTCCACTTT. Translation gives CASSLKTGGLLDNSPLHF. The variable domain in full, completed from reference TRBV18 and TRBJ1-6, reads NAGVMQNPRHLVRRRGQEARLRCSPMKGHSHVYWYRQLPEEGLKFMVYLQKENIIDESGMPKERFSAEFPKEGPSILRIQQVVRGDSAAYFCASSLKTGGLLDNSPLHFGNGTRLTVT.

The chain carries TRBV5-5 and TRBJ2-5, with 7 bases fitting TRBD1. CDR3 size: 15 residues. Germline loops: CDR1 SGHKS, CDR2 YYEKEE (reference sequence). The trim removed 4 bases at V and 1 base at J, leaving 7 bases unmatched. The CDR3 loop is CASSLGTVPQETQYF. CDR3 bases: TGTGCCAGCAGCCTCGGGACAGTCCCCCAAGAGACCCAGTACTTC.

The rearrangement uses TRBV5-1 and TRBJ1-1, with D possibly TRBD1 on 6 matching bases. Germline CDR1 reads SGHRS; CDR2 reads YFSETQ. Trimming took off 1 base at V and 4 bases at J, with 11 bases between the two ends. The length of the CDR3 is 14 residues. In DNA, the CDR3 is TGCGCCAGCAGCTTGCAAGGGGGGACCACTGAAGCTTTCTTT. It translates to CASSLQGGTTEAFF.

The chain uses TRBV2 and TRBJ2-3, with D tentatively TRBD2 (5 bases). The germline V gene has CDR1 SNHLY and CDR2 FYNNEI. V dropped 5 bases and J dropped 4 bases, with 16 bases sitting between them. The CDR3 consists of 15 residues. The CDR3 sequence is CASSRELISADTQYF. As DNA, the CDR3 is TGTGCCAGCAGTAGGGAGTTAATTTCGGCAGATACGCAGTATTTT.

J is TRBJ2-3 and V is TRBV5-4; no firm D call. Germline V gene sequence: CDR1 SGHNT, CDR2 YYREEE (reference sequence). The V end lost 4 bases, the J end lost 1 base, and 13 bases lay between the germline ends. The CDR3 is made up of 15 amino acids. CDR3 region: CASSVGPWGTDTQYF. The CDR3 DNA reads TGTGCCAGCAGCGTCGGCCCGTGGGGCACAGATACGCAGTATTTT.

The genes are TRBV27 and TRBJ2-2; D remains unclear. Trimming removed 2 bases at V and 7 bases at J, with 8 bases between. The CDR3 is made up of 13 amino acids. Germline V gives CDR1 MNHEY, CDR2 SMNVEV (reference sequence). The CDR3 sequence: CASSLQPDGELFF. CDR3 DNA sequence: TGTGCCAGCAGTTTACAGCCAGACGGGGAGCTGTTTTTT.

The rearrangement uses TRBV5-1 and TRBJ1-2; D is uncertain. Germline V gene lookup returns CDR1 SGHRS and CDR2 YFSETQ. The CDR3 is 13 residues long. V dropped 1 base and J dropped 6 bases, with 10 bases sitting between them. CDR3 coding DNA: TGCGCCAGCAGCTTGCGGGCCGCGGATGGCTACACCTTC. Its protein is CASSLRAADGYTF.

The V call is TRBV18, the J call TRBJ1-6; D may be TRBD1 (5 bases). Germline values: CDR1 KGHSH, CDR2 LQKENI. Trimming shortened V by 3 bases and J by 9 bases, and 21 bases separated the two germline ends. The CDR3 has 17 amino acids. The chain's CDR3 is CASSPTSGAPASSPLHF. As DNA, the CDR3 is TGTGCCAGCTCACCTACTTCCGGGGCCCCAGCCAGTTCACCCCTCCACTTT. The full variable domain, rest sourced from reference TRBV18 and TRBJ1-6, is NAGVMQNPRHLVRRRGQEARLRCSPMKGHSHVYWYRQLPEEGLKFMVYLQKENIIDESGMPKERFSAEFPKEGPSILRIQQVVRGDSAAYFCASSPTSGAPASSPLHFGNGTRLTVT.

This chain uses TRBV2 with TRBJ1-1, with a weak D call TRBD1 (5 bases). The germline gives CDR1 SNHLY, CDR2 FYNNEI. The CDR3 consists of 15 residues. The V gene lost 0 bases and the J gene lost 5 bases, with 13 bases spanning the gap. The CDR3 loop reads CASSEAWGGVTEAFF. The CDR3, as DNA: TGTGCCAGCAGTGAAGCCTGGGGGGGTGTGACTGAAGCTTTCTTT.

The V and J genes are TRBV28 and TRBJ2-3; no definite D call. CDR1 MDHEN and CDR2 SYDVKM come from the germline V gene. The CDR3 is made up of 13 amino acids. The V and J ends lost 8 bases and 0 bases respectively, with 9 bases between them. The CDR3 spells CASEDFSTDTQYF. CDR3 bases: TGTGCCAGCGAAGACTTCAGCACAGATACGCAGTATTTT.

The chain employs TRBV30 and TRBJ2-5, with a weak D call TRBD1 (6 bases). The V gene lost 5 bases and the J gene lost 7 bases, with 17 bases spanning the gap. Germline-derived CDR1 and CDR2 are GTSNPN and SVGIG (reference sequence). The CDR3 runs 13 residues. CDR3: CAWQRLLGGTQYF. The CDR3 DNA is TGTGCCTGGCAACGACTCCTAGGGGGGACCCAGTACTTC.